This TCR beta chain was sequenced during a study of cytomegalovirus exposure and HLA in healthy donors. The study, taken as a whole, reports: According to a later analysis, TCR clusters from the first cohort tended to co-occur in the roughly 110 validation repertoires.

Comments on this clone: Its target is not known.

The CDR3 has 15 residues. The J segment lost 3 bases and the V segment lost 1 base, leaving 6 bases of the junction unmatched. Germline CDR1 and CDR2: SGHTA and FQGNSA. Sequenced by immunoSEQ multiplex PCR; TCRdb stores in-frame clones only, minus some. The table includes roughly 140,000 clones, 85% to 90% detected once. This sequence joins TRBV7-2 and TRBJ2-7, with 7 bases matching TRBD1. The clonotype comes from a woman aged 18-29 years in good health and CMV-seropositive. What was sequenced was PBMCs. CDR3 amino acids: CASSLGQGVGYEQYF. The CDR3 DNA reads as TGTGCCAGCAGCTTAGGCCAGGGGGTAGGCTACGAGCAGTACTTC.